This section outlines one T cell receptor beta chain sequence together with its context. This CDR3 spans 16 amino acids. Germline CDR1 and CDR2: MNHEY and SVGAGI. V shed 6 bases and J 2 bases; nucleotides not matched to a gene: 9. Sample-barcoded 5' priming and a J-beta primer mix drove a second PCR of 7 to 11 cycles. TCRdb reprocessed the 5' RACE reads with MiXCR, giving one entry per CDR3 protein. The repertoire holds hundreds of thousands of distinct CDR3 sequences, with around two thirds as singletons. The entry originates in a study of blood T cells in healthy people across ages. The chain joins TRBV6-5 to TRBJ2-3; 9 bases are shared with TRBD2. This sequence originates from a young man in good health. The sample taken for sequencing was blood. CDR3 bases: TGTGCCAGCAGCTCCGATAGCGGGGGCGCCACAGATACGCAGTATTTT. It codes for CASSSDSGGATDTQYF.